This T cell receptor beta chain was sequenced in a study of control samples from healthy donors and cancer patients. Germline CDR1 GTSNPN, CDR2 SVGIG (reference sequence). The CDR3 length is 13 residues. V dropped 7 bases and J dropped 5 bases, with 15 bases sitting between them. Clones were read by immunoSEQ multiplex PCR, and TCRdb kept only the in-frame ones, dropping some. Of some 100,000 clones listed, roughly 87% are singletons. This sequence originates from a woman in her 50s in good health. The source material was blood. The V call is TRBV30, the J call TRBJ1-5; D is uncertain. Here the CDR3 DNA reads TGTGCCTCTTCGGACGGAAGACATCAGCCCCAGCATTTT. Its translation: CASSDGRHQPQHF.